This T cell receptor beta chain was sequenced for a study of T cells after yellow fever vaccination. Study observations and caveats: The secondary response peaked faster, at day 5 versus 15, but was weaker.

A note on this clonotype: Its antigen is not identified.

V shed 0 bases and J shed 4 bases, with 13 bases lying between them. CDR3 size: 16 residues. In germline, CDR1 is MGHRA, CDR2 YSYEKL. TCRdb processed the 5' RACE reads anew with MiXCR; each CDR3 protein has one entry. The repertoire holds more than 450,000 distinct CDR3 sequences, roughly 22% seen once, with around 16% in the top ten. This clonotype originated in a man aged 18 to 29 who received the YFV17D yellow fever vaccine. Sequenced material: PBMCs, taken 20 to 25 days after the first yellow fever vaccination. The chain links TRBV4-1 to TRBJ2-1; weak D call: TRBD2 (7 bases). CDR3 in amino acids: CASSQDGRGRYNEQFF. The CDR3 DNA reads TGCGCCAGCAGCCAAGATGGGCGGGGGCGATACAATGAGCAGTTCTTC.